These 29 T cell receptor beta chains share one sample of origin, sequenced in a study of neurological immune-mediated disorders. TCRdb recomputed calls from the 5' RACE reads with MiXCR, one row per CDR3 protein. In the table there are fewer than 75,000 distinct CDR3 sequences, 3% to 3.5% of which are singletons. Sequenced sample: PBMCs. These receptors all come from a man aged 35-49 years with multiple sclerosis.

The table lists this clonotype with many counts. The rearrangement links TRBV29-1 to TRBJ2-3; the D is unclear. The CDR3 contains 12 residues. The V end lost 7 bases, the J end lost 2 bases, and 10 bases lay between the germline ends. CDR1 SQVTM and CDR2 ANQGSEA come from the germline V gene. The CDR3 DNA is TGCAGCGCCGAGCGCTACACAGATACGCAGTATTTT. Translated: CSAERYTDTQYF.

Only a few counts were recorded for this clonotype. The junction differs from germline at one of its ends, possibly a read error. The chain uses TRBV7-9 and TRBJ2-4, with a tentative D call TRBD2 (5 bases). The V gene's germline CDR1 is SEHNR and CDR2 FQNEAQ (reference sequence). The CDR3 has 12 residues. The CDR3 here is CDSSTSGDIQYF. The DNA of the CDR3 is TGTGACAGCAGCACCAGCGGTGACATTCAGTACTTC.

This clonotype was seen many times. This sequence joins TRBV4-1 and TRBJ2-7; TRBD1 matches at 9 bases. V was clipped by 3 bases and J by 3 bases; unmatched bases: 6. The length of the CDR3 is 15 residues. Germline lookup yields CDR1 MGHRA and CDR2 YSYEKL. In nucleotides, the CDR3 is TGCGCCAGCAGCCATCGGGACAGGGTGGACTACGAGCAGTACTTC. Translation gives CASSHRDRVDYEQYF.

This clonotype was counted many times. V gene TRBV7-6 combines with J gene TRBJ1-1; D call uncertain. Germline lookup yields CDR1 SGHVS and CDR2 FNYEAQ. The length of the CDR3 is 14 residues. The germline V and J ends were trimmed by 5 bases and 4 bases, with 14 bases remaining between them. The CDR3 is CASSPEEGFTEAFF. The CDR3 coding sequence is TGTGCCAGCAGCCCCGAGGAGGGTTTCACTGAAGCTTTCTTT. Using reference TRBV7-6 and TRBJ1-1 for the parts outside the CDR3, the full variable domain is GAGVSQSPRYKVTKRGQDVALRCDPISGHVSLYWYRQALGQGPEFLTYFNYEAQQDKSGLPNDRFSAERPEGSISTLTIQRTEQRDSAMYRCASSPEEGFTEAFFGQGTRLTVV.

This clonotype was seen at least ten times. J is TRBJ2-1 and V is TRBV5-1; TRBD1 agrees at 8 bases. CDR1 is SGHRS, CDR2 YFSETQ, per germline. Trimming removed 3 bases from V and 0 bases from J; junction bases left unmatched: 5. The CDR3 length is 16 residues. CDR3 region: CASSYRGISSYNEQFF. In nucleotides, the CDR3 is TGCGCCAGCAGCTACAGGGGGATTAGCTCCTACAATGAGCAGTTCTTC.

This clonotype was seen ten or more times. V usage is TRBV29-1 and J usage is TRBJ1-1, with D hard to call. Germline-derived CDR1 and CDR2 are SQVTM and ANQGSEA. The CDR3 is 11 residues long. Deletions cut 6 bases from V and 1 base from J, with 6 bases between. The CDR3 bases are TGCAGCGTCGAGCGGAACACTGAAGCTTTCTTT. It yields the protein CSVERNTEAFF.

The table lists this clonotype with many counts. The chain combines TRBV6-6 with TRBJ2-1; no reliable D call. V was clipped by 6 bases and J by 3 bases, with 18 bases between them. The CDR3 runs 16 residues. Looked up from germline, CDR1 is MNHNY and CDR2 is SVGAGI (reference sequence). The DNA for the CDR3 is TGTGCCAGCAGCAACGCCCCCACCCTAGACTACAATGAGCAGTTCTTC. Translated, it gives CASSNAPTLDYNEQFF.

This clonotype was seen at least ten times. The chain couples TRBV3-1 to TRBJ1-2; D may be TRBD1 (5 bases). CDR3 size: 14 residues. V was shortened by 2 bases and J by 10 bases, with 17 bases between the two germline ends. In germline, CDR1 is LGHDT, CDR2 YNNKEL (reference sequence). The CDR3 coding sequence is TGTGCCAGCAGCCAAATAGGATCCAGGGCGGACTACACCTTC. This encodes CASSQIGSRADYTF.

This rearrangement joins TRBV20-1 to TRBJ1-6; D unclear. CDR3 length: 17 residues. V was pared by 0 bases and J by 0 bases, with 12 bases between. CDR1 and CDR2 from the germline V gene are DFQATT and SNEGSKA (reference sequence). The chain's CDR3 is CSARDYQLSSYNSPLHF. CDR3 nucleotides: TGCAGTGCTAGAGATTATCAGCTAAGCTCCTATAATTCACCCCTCCACTTT.

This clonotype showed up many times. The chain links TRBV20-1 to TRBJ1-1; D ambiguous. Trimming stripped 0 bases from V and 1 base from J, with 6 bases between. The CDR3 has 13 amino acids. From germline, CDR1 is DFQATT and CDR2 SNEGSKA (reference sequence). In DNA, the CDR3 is TGCAGTGCTAGAGACCGCAGGAACACTGAAGCTTTCTTT. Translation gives CSARDRRNTEAFF.

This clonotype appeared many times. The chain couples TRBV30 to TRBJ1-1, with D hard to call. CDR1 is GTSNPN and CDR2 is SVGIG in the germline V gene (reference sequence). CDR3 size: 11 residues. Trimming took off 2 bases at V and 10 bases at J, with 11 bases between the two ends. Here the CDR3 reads CAWSPQERAFF. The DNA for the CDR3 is TGTGCCTGGAGTCCCCAAGAGAGAGCTTTCTTT.

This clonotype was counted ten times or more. The CDR3 bases are TGTGCCAGCAGCTTCGGGGACAGGGATGTCGAGACCCAGTACTTC. As protein: CASSFGDRDVETQYF. V and J are TRBV5-6 and TRBJ2-5; 9 positions match TRBD1. Germline assignment: CDR1 SGHDT and CDR2 YYEEEE. Losses at the gene ends were 2 bases for V and 5 bases for J; bases not matched to a gene: 7. This CDR3 region has 15 residues. Supplemented by reference TRBV5-6 and TRBJ2-5, the full variable domain reads DAGVTQSPTHLIKTRGQQVTLRCSPKSGHDTVSWYQQALGQGPQFIFQYYEEEERQRGNFPDRFSGHQFPNYSSELNVNALLLGDSALYLCASSFGDRDVETQYFGPGTRLLVL.

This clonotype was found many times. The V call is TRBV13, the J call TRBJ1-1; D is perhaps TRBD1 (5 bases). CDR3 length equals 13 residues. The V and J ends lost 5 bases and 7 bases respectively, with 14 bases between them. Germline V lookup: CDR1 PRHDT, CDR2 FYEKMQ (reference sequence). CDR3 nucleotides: TGTGCCAGCAGCCCAGTACGGGACTATGAAGCTTTCTTT. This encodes CASSPVRDYEAFF.

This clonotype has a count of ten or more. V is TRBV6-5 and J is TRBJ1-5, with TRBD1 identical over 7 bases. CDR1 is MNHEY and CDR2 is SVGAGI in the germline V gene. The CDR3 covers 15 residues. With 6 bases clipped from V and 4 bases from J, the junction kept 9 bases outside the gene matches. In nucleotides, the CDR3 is TGTGCCAGCAGAAGTCAACAGGGGAGGAATCAGCCCCAGCATTTT. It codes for CASRSQQGRNQPQHF.

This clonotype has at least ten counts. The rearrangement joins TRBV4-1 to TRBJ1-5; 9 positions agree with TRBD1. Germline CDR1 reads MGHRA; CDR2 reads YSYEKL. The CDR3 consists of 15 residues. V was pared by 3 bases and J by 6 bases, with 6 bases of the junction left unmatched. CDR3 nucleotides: TGCGCCAGCAGCCAGCCGGGACAGGGTATTCAGCCCCAGCATTTT. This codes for CASSQPGQGIQPQHF.

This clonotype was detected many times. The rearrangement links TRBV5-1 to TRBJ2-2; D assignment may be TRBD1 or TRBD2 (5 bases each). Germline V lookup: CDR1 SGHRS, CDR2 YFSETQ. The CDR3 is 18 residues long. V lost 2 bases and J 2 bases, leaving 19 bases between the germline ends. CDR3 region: CASSFWGPTTQNTGELFF. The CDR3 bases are TGCGCCAGCAGCTTCTGGGGACCTACGACTCAAAACACCGGGGAGCTGTTTTTT. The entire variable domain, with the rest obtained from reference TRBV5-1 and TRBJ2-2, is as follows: KAGVTQTPRYLIKTRGQQVTLSCSPISGHRSVSWYQQTPGQGLQFLFEYFSETQRNKGNFPGRFSGRQFSNSRSEMNVSTLELGDSALYLCASSFWGPTTQNTGELFFGEGSRLTVL.

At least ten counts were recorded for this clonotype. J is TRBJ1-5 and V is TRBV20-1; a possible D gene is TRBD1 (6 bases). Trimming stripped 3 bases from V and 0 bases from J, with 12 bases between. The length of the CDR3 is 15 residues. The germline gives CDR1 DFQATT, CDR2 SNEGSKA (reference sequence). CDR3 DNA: TGCAGTGCTAGCAGGGGCGGGTATAGCAATCAGCCCCAGCATTTT. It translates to CSASRGGYSNQPQHF.

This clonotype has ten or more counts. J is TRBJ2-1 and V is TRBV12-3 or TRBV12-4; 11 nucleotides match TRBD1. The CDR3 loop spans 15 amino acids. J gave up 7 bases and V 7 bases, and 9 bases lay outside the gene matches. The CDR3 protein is CASTELGTGGNEQFF. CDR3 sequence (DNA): TGTGCCAGCACCGAACTCGGGACAGGGGGGAATGAGCAGTTCTTC.

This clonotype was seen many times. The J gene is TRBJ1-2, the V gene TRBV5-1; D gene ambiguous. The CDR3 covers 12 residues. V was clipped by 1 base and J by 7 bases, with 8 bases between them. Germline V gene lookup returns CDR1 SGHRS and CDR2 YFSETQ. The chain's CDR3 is CASSLPGSGYTF. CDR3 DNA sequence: TGCGCCAGCAGCTTGCCGGGGAGTGGCTACACCTTC.

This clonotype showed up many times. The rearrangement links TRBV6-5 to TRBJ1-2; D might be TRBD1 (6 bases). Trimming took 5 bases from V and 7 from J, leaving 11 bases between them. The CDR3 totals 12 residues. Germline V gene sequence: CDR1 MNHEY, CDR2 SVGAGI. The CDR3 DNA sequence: TGTGCCAGCAGTCCGACAGGCGTTGGCTACACCTTC. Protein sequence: CASSPTGVGYTF.

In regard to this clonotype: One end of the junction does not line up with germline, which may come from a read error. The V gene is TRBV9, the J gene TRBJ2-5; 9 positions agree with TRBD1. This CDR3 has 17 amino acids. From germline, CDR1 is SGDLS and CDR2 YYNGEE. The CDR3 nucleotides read TGTGCCAGCAGCGTAGGAACTCCGGGACAGGGTCAGGAGAACCAGTACTTC. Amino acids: CASSVGTPGQGQENQYF.

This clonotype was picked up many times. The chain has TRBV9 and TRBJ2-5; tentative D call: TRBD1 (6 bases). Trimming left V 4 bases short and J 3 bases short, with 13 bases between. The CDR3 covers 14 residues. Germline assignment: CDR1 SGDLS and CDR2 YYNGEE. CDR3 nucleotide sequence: TGTGCCAGCAGCTTCCGGGACATCGAAGAGACCCAGTACTTC. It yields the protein CASSFRDIEETQYF.

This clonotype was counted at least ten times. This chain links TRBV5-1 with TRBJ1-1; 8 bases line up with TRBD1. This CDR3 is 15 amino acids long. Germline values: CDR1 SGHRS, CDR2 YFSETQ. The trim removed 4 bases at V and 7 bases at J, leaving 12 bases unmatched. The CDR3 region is CASSLFTGQVVEAFF. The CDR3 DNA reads TGCGCCAGCAGCCTTTTCACGGGACAGGTAGTTGAAGCTTTCTTT. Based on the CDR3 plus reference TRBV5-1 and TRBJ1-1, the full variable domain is KAGVTQTPRYLIKTRGQQVTLSCSPISGHRSVSWYQQTPGQGLQFLFEYFSETQRNKGNFPGRFSGRQFSNSRSEMNVSTLELGDSALYLCASSLFTGQVVEAFFGQGTRLTVV.

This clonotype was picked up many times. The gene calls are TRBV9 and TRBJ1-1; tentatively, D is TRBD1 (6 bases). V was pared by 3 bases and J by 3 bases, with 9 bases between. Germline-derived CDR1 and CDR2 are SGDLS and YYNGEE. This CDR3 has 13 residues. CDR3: CASSGAGDTEAFF. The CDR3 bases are TGTGCCAGCAGCGGGGCAGGGGACACTGAAGCTTTCTTT.

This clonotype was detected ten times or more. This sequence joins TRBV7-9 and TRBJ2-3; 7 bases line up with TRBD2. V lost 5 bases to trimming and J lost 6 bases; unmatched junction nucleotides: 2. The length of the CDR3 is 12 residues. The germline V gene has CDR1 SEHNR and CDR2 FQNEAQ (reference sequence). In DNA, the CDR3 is TGTGCCAGCAGCCGGGGGGAGGATACGCAGTATTTT. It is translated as CASSRGEDTQYF.

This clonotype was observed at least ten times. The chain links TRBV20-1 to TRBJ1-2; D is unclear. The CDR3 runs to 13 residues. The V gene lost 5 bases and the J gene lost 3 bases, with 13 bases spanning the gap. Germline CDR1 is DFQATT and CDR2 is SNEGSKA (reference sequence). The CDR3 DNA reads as TGCAGTGCTTCGTCGGGGTTCTACTATGGCTACACCTTC. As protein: CSASSGFYYGYTF.

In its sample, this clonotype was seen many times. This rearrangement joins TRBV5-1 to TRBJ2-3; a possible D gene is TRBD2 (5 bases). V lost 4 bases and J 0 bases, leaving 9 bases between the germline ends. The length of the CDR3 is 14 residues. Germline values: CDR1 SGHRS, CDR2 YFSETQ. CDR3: CASSAGSSTDTQYF. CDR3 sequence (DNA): TGCGCCAGCAGCGCTGGGAGTAGCACAGATACGCAGTATTTT.

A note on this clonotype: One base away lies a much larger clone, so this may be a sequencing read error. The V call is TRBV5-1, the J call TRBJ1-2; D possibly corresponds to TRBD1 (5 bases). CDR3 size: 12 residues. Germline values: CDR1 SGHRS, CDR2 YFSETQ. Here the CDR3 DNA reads TGCGACAGCAGGGACGGATACTATGGCTACACCTTC. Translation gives CDSRDGYYGYTF.

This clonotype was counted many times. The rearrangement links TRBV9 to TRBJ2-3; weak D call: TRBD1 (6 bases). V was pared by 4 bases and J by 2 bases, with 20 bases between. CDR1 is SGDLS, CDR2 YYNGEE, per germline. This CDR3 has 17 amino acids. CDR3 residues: CASSQGGVVANTDTQYF. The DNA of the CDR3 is TGTGCCAGCAGCCAAGGGGGAGTGGTAGCGAACACAGATACGCAGTATTTT.